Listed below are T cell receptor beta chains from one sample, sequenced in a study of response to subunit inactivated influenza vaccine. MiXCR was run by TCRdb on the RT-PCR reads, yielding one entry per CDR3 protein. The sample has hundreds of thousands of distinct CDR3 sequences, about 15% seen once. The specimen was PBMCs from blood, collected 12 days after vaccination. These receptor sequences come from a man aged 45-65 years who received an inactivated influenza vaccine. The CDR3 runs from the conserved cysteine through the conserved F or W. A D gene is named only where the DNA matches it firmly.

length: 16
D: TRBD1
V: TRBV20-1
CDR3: CSALSPTGAGANVLTF

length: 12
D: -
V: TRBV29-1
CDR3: CSAARPTGELFF

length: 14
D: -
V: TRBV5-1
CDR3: CASSLDLSNSEQYF

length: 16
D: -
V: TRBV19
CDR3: CASSSEQRVSGQPQHF

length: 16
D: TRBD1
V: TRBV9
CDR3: CASSVAPTGGDEKLFF

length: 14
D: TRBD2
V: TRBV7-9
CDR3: CASSRPSGYNEQFF

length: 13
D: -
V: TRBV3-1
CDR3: CTSSQPKGDTQYF

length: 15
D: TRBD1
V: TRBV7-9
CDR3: CTSSSPQGVGEKLFF

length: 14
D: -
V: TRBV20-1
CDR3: CSARDLNNRNEQFF

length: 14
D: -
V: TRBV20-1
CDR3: CSAREVTYTDTQYF

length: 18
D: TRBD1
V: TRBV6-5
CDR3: CASSYSRDRALNTGELFF

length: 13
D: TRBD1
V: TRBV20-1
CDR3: CRMKTGDRDTQYF

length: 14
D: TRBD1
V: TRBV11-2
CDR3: CASSIGTEDYGYTF

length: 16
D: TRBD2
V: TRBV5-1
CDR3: CASSLFSGGTYNEQFF

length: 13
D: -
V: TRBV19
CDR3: CASGPGQLTEAFF

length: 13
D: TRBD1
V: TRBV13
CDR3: CASSLQGGSQAFF

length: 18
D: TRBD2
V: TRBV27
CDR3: CASSFLAGVQFSTDTQYF

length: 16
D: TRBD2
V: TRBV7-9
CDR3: CASSRDSGKNYNEQFF

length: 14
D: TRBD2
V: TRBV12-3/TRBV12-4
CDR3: CASSPRLAPDTQYF

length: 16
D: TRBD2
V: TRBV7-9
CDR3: CASSQPRGSSTDTQYF

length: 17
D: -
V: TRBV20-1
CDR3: CSAWGLAEVSSYNEQFF

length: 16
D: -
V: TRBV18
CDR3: CASSPVLSSNTGELFF